This TCR beta chain was profiled in a study of shared clonotypes between healthy human individuals. Data came from immunoSEQ multiplex PCR; TCRdb stores just in-frame clones and leaves some out. This sample has about 600,000 clones, with more than 95% found just once. Germline loops: CDR1 MNHNS, CDR2 SASEGT. The V end lost 8 bases, the J end lost 0 bases, and 14 bases lay between the germline ends. This CDR3 has 15 amino acids. This sequence originates from a woman aged 25 to 39 in good health. The V and J genes are TRBV6-1 and TRBJ2-1, with no clear D. The specimen was naive CD4+ T cells sorted from blood. Indicated subset: CD45RA+ positively selected. CDR3 in DNA: TGTGCCAGCCTGTCGGACGGTAGCTCCTACAATGAGCAGTTCTTC. Translating gives CASLSDGSSYNEQFF.